These 6 T cell receptor beta chains were sequenced from one sample in a study of CD4 and CD8 cells across lung adenocarcinoma regions (dated by TCRdb to 2017 to 2018). Library preparation employed PCR. Sequenced on a HiSeq X Ten. The public reads were reprocessed in TCRdb via fastp at Q25 and MiXCR, keeping in-frame beta chains. Under each unique CDR3 protein, matching rows form one entry showing the most common genes and DNA. For this sample the table gives 16,000 or so distinct CDR3 sequences, of which around 50% were detected only once. The top ten clonotypes cover approximately 29% of the sample. Sequencing used CD8+ T cells from the center of a lung tumor. Taken with the paper, the label for cell subset or site translates to: tumor center region. These receptors were obtained from a female donor with lung adenocarcinoma. The CD4 and CD8 labels of this study may be unreliable.

There are a few counts of this clonotype. One junction end disagrees with the germline gene, perhaps due to a read error. The rearrangement uses TRBV27 and TRBJ2-5; TRBD2 aligns across 8 bases. The length of the CDR3 is 14 residues. From germline, CDR1 is MNHEY and CDR2 SMNVEV (reference sequence). This chain's CDR3 is CASKRSGGTETQYF. The DNA for the CDR3 is TGTGCCAGCAAGCGAAGCGGGGGCACAGAGACGCAGTACTTT.

This clonotype was seen a handful of times. This chain joins TRBV20-1 and TRBJ1-4; D gene ambiguous. Germline assignment: CDR1 DFQATT and CDR2 SNEGSKA (reference sequence). The CDR3 length is 12 residues. V lost 7 bases, J lost 1 base, and 7 bases lay in between. CDR3 DNA sequence: TGCAGTGGTCGAAGAACTAATGAAAAACTGTTTTTT. This encodes CSGRRTNEKLFF.

This clonotype was detected only once. V usage is TRBV10-2 and J usage is TRBJ2-4, with unresolved D. Germline-derived CDR1 and CDR2 are WSHSY and SAAADI. V lost 10 bases and J lost 13, with 23 bases in between. This CDR3 region has 13 residues. CDR3 loop: CATGSRAKNTQYF. The CDR3, as DNA: TGCGCCACGGGTTCTAGAGCCAAAAATACGCAGTACTTC.

The J gene is TRBJ2-3, the V gene TRBV6-1; D is perhaps TRBD2 (6 bases). The V end was cut by 9 bases, the J end by 0 bases, with 16 bases between. The CDR3 sequence is 15 residues long. CDR1 and CDR2 from the germline V gene are MNHNS and SASEGT. CDR3 sequence: CARGLQAASTDTQYF. DNA of the CDR3: TGTGCCAGGGGACTCCAGGCTGCGAGCACAGATACGCAGTATTTT.

This clonotype appeared once. The chain has TRBV27 and TRBJ1-2, with 9 bases lining up with TRBD1. V lost 1 base, J lost 6 bases, and 9 bases stayed unmatched. Germline lookup yields CDR1 MNHEY and CDR2 SMNVEV (reference sequence). The CDR3 extends over 16 amino acids. CDR3 amino acids: CASSLYRTGVPDGYTF. The CDR3 coding sequence is TGTGCCAGCAGTTTATACCGGACAGGGGTCCCTGATGGCTACACCTTC.

This clonotype was counted a single time. The junction shows a germline mismatch at one end, possibly a read error. The gene calls are TRBV6-1 and TRBJ2-3, with D possibly called TRBD1 or TRBD2 (5 bases each). CDR3 length: 16 residues. Germline assignment: CDR1 MNHNS and CDR2 SASEGT. The CDR3 DNA reads as TGTGCCAGCAGTCCTACGGGGCAGCGAGCCACAAATACTCAGTACTTT. Residues: CASSPTGQRATNTQYF.